One T cell receptor beta chain is described in this entry. As yet, its antigen is unknown. Naive CD8 cells lacked CD45RO and underwent positive selection for CCR7, leaving out terminally differentiated effector memory CD45RA+ cells. This table comes from immunoSEQ multiplex PCR, and its TCRdb copy is limited to in-frame clones, with some not included. The table has over 800,000 clones, more than 85% seen once. CDR1 and CDR2 from the germline V gene are MNHEY and SVGAGI. The CDR3 is 15 residues long. V shed 5 bases, J shed 8 bases, and the junction held 10 bases outside the gene matches. This entry belongs to a study of shared clonotypes between healthy human individuals. Study-wide results and caveats: Sampling included only blood; tissue repertoires likely differ.

Sequencing input: naive CD8+ T cells sorted from blood. This clonotype was obtained from a man aged 25-45 years in good health. This chain uses TRBV6-5 with TRBJ1-4, with TRBD1 matching 8 bases. The CDR3 DNA reads TGTGCCAGCAGTCCCACAGGGGGTATGGGGGAAAAACTGTTTTTT. It translates to CASSPTGGMGEKLFF.